What follows are 19 T cell receptor beta chains derived from one specimen sequenced in a study of blood T cell repertoires in COVID-19. This table comes from immunoSEQ multiplex PCR, and its TCRdb copy is limited to in-frame clones, with some not included. The sample has 160,000 or so clones, approximately 88% seen once. Sequences were obtained from peripheral blood. All receptors come from a man aged 60-69 years with acute or convalescent COVID-19.

The V gene is TRBV11-2, the J gene TRBJ2-2; 10 positions match TRBD2. V lost 3 bases and J lost 5; bases outside the gene matches: 3. The CDR3 runs 15 residues. Germline CDR1 is SGHAT and CDR2 is FQNNGV. The CDR3 here is CASSLLLAGTGELFF. DNA of the CDR3: TGTGCCAGCAGCTTGCTACTAGCGGGGACCGGGGAGCTGTTTTTT.

This chain joins TRBV19 and TRBJ2-2; a weak D match, TRBD2 (7 bases). Germline V lookup: CDR1 LNHDA, CDR2 SQIVND (reference sequence). V was trimmed by 3 bases and J by 3 bases, leaving 11 bases between them. This CDR3 has 15 amino acids. The CDR3 nucleotides are TGTGCCAGTAGTATCGGGGGGCAGCACACCGGGGAGCTGTTTTTT. It specifies CASSIGGQHTGELFF.

The rearrangement uses TRBV24-1 and TRBJ1-6; 8 positions agree with TRBD1. The CDR3 covers 15 residues. CDR1 is KGHDR and CDR2 is SFDVKD in the germline V gene. Germline trimming cut 5 bases from V and 7 bases from J; bases unmatched to any gene: 6. CDR3 loop: CATSASTGDNSPLHF. The CDR3 DNA is TGTGCCACCAGTGCCTCGACAGGGGACAATTCACCCCTCCACTTT.

The V call is TRBV6-4, the J call TRBJ2-2, with 7 bases fitting TRBD1. The V and J ends lost 2 bases and 0 bases, in that order; junction bases with no gene match: 15. CDR1 and CDR2 (germline): MRHNA, SNTAGT. CDR3 size: 20 residues. The CDR3 nucleotides read TGTGCCAGCAGTGACAGGGGGCTTTTTGTCGGGCCCTCGAACACCGGGGAGCTGTTTTTT. Translated: CASSDRGLFVGPSNTGELFF.

The chain links TRBV9 to TRBJ1-1; D gene unclear. The CDR3 sequence is 13 residues long. V lost 4 bases and J 0 bases, leaving 7 bases between the germline ends. Germline CDR1 is SGDLS and CDR2 is YYNGEE. Here the CDR3 reads CASSPHMNTEAFF. As DNA, the CDR3 is TGTGCCAGCAGCCCACATATGAACACTGAAGCTTTCTTT.

The chain couples TRBV4-3 to TRBJ1-6; D may be TRBD1 (6 bases). The CDR3 consists of 14 residues. Trimming removed 2 bases from V and 7 bases from J, with 9 bases in between. Germline assignment: CDR1 LGHNA and CDR2 YSLEER. The CDR3 nucleotides are TGCGCCAGCAGCCAAAGGGGGTCGAATTCACCCCTCCACTTT. Protein: CASSQRGSNSPLHF.

The chain carries TRBV7-9 and TRBJ1-3; maybe TRBD1 (5 bases). The CDR3 sequence is 14 residues long. CDR1 and CDR2 from the germline V gene are SEHNR and FQNEAQ (reference sequence). Deletions cut 5 bases from V and 0 bases from J, with 8 bases between. CDR3 sequence reads: CASSDRSSGNTIYF. The CDR3 DNA follows: TGTGCCAGCAGCGACAGAAGCTCTGGAAACACCATATATTTT.

This clone has a single count. The V gene is TRBV7-8, the J gene TRBJ1-6; 9 bases map to TRBD1. After removal of 5 bases from V and 0 bases from J, the junction contained 11 bases not matched to a gene. Germline assignment: CDR1 SGHVS and CDR2 FQNEAQ. The length of the CDR3 is 19 residues. The CDR3 loop reads CASSRAGTGTSSYNSPLHF. CDR3 bases: TGTGCCAGCAGCCGCGCCGGGACAGGGACTAGCTCCTATAATTCACCCCTCCACTTT.

In the case of this clone: The junction differs from germline at one of its ends, possibly a read error. The rearrangement joins TRBV7-9 to TRBJ1-2; a weak D match, TRBD1 (5 bases). This CDR3 is built from 16 residues. In germline, CDR1 is SEHNR, CDR2 FQNEAQ (reference sequence). The CDR3 bases are TGTGCCAGTAGCTTAGCGAGAGGACACTCAAACTATGGCTACACCTTC. Its translation: CASSLARGHSNYGYTF.

J is TRBJ2-2 and V is TRBV5-1, with a possible D match to TRBD2 (5 bases). Trimming took 0 bases from V and 7 from J, leaving 7 bases between them. The CDR3 runs 13 residues. Germline CDR1 reads SGHRS; CDR2 reads YFSETQ. The DNA of the CDR3 is TGCGCCAGCAGCTTGGCGGGGAACGGGGAGCTGTTTTTT. Its translation is CASSLAGNGELFF.

In its sample, this clone was seen once. The chain has TRBV5-6 and TRBJ2-2; weak D call: TRBD2 (6 bases). Between the trimmed V and J ends, which lost 0 bases and 3 bases, there was a span of 18 bases. The CDR3 covers 18 residues. The germline V gene encodes CDR1 SGHDT and CDR2 YYEEEE. For the CDR3, the DNA is TGTGCCAGCAGCTTGGTAGTTTGGCGGGGTGCGGACACCGGGGAGCTGTTTTTT. This encodes CASSLVVWRGADTGELFF.

The chain recombines TRBV6-5 with TRBJ1-2, with unresolved D. This CDR3 spans 15 amino acids. V lost 0 bases and J 5 bases, leaving 13 bases between the germline ends. Per germline, CDR1 MNHEY and CDR2 SVGAGI. The CDR3 region is CASSYSTVGAYGYTF. The CDR3 DNA follows: TGTGCCAGCAGTTACTCGACGGTGGGCGCTTATGGCTACACCTTC.

The chain joins TRBV5-8 to TRBJ1-6, with 11 nucleotides matching TRBD1. V trimming: 2 bases; J trimming: 9 bases; junction bases outside the gene matches: 7. The length of the CDR3 is 16 residues. In germline, CDR1 is SGHTS, CDR2 YDEGEE. The CDR3: CASSFMDRGPGSPLHF. CDR3 DNA sequence: TGTGCCAGCAGCTTCATGGACAGGGGGCCGGGTTCACCCCTCCACTTT.

The V call is TRBV6-1, the J call TRBJ1-2; 8 positions match TRBD1. The CDR3 runs 13 residues. J gave up 8 bases and V 3 bases, and 5 bases lay outside the gene matches. Germline V lookup: CDR1 MNHNS, CDR2 SASEGT. In DNA, the CDR3 is TGTGCCAGCAGTGAGGACAGGGTAGGCGGCTACACCTTC. This codes for CASSEDRVGGYTF.

The CDR3 loop reads CASKEVFSGNTIYF. The CDR3 DNA is TGTGCCAGTAAAGAGGTCTTCTCTGGAAACACCATATATTTT. The J gene is TRBJ1-3, the V gene TRBV19; D is unresolved. The length of the CDR3 is 14 residues. Trimming shortened V by 7 bases and J by 0 bases, and 10 bases separated the two germline ends. Germline values: CDR1 LNHDA, CDR2 SQIVND (reference sequence).

The rearrangement joins TRBV5-7 to TRBJ1-1, with D perhaps matching TRBD1 (6 bases). TRBV5-7 is an open reading frame whose function is uncertain. The CDR3 extends over 16 amino acids. Trimming pared 2 bases from V and 4 bases from J, leaving 18 bases between. CDR3 amino acids: CASSFGGARGSTEAFF. CDR3 DNA: TGTGCCAGCAGCTTTGGAGGCGCCAGGGGATCCACTGAAGCTTTCTTT.

The chain joins TRBV2 to TRBJ1-5, with TRBD1 matching over 10 bases. CDR1 is SNHLY and CDR2 is FYNNEI in the germline V gene. The CDR3 has 15 residues. V lost 6 bases and J lost 7; bases outside the gene matches: 9. The CDR3 here is CASRPGQGEWQPQHF. CDR3 DNA sequence: TGTGCCAGCAGACCCGGACAGGGGGAGTGGCAGCCCCAGCATTTT.

The chain employs TRBV29-1 and TRBJ1-2; 9 nucleotides agree with TRBD1. V trimming: 7 bases; J trimming: 2 bases; junction bases outside the gene matches: 8. This CDR3 spans 14 amino acids. Germline CDR1 SQVTM, CDR2 ANQGSEA. The CDR3 DNA is TGCAGCGCCCGGGGACAGGGAACCAACTATGGCTACACCTTC. Amino acid sequence: CSARGQGTNYGYTF.

V usage is TRBV7-6 and J usage is TRBJ2-7; 7 bases line up with TRBD1. Germline V gives CDR1 SGHVS, CDR2 FNYEAQ. Trimming at V came to 6 bases and at J to 1 base, leaving 6 bases not matched to a gene. This CDR3 is 14 amino acids long. Written as DNA, the CDR3 is TGTGCCAGCAGGTCTACAGGGGCATCCTACGAGCAGTACTTC. This encodes CASRSTGASYEQYF.